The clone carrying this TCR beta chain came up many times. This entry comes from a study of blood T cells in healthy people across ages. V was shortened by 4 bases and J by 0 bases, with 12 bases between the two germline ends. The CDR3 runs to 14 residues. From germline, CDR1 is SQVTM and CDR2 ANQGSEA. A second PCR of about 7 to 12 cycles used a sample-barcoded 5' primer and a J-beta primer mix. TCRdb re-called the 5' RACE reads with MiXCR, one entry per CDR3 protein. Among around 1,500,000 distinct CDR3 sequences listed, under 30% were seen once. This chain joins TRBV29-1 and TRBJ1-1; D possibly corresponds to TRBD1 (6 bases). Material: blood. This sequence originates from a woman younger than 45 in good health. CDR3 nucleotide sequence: TGCAGCGTTGTCAGGGGAGGAGTGAACACTGAAGCTTTCTTT. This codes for CSVVRGGVNTEAFF.